What follows describes a single T cell receptor beta chain. The record originates from a study of blood T cell repertoires in COVID-19. As processed by the authors: Scientists estimated how many nucleated cells there were by amplifying reference gene primers. Sequencing was performed with immunoSEQ multiplex PCR; in TCRdb, only in-frame clones are kept and a portion is missing. D and trimming come from the DNA, and the V and J calls and clone size come from that table. The sample has around 300,000 clones; 89% are singletons. Cohort 3 recovery required two negative PCRs, clearance, or symptom resolution. Germline values: CDR1 KGHSH, CDR2 LQKENI. The CDR3 has 16 residues. Germline trimming cut 2 bases from V and 6 bases from J; bases unmatched to any gene: 6.

The clonotype was recovered from a woman between 40 and 50 years old who had recovered from COVID-19. The sample was PBMCs or T cells enriched from blood (not recorded which). V and J are TRBV18 and TRBJ2-7, with 14 bases that match TRBD2. CDR3 bases: TGTGCCAGCTCACCATCTGGGACTAGCGGGAGTGGCGAGCAGTACTTC. Amino acid sequence: CASSPSGTSGSGEQYF.